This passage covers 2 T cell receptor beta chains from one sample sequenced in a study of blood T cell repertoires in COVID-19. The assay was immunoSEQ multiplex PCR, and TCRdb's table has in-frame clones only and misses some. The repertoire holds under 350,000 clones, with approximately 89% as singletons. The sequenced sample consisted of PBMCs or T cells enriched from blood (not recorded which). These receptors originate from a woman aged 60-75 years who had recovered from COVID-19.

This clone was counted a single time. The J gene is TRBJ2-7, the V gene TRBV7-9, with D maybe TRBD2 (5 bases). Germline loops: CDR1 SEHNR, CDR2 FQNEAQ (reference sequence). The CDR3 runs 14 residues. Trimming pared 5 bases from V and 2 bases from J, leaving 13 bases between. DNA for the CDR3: TGTGCCAGCAGCCGGGAACAGAAGCCCTACGAGCAGTACTTC. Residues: CASSREQKPYEQYF.

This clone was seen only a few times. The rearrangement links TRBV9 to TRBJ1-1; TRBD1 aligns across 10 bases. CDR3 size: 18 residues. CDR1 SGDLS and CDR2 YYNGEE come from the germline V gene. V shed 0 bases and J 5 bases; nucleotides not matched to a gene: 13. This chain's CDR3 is CASSVAGQGGSRDTEAFF. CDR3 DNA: TGTGCCAGCAGCGTAGCCGGACAGGGGGGCTCGAGGGATACTGAAGCTTTCTTT.